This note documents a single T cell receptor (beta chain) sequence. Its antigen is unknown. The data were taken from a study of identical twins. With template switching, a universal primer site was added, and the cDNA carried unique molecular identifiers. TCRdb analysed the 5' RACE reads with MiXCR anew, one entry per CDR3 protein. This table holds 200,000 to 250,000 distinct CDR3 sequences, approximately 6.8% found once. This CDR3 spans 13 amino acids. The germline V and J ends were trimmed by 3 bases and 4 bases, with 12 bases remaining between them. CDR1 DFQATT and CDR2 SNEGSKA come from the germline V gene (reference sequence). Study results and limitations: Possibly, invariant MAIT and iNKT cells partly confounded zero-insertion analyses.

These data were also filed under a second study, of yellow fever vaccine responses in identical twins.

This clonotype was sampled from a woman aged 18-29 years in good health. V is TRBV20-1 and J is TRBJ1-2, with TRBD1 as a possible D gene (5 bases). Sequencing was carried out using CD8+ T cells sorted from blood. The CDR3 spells CSARPGAGYGYTF. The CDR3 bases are TGCAGTGCTAGGCCCGGGGCAGGCTATGGCTACACCTTC.